This TCR beta chain was sequenced for a study of blood T cell repertoires in COVID-19. On the study more broadly: The study drew acute and convalescent COVID-19 samples from the United States, Italy and Spain.

This clone was observed once. Germline CDR1 WNHNN, CDR2 SYGVQD (reference sequence). CDR3 size: 13 residues. V lost 0 bases and J 4 bases, leaving 7 bases between the germline ends. TCRdb's table, derived via immunoSEQ multiplex PCR, lists solely in-frame clones and lacks some. The sample gives around 200,000 clones, roughly 89% of which show up once; over 2% is in the top ten. The sequenced material came from PBMCs or T cells enriched from blood (not recorded which). The chain uses TRBV10-1 and TRBJ2-7, with a weak D call TRBD2 (5 bases). The sequence was collected from a woman in her forties with acute COVID-19. This chain's CDR3 is CASSESWTYEQYF. The CDR3 DNA reads TGCGCCAGCAGTGAGTCGTGGACTTACGAGCAGTACTTC.